This TCR beta chain was sequenced during a study of blood T cell repertoires in COVID-19. In the study overall: COVID-19 samples collected from the United States, Italy and Spain covered acute and convalescent phases. T cells, B-cell-depleted T cells, or PBMCs supplied cDNA or gDNA.

Authors' analysis steps: Estimation of nucleated cell counts relied on the amplification of reference gene primers. The method was immunoSEQ multiplex PCR; TCRdb's version includes in-frame clones alone and lacks a portion of them. V and J calls plus clone size are reproduced from that table; the DNA served to infer D and trimming. This sample has nearly 35,000 clones, with around 87% found just once. This clone has a handful of counts. This TCR came from a man between 65 and 80 years old with acute or convalescent COVID-19. Sequenced sample: peripheral blood.

The CDR3 here is CASSPTRDTPEAFF. The DNA of the CDR3 is TGTGCCAGTAGTCCAACGAGGGACACCCCTGAAGCTTTCTTT. The J gene is TRBJ1-1, the V gene TRBV19, with D tentatively TRBD1 (6 bases). The V and J ends lost 5 bases and 6 bases respectively, with 16 bases between them. Germline V gene lookup returns CDR1 LNHDA and CDR2 SQIVND (reference sequence). The CDR3 is 14 amino acids.